What follows are 10 T cell receptor beta chains derived from one specimen sequenced in a study of T cell responses to AZD1222 COVID-19 vaccine. The protocol was immunoSEQ multiplex PCR, while the TCRdb copy is restricted to in-frame clones and leaves out a portion. The sample records 100,000 to 120,000 clones, more than 90% being singletons. The source material was peripheral blood, sampled 28 days after the second AZD1222 dose. The receptors derive from an adult who received the AZD1222 COVID-19 vaccine.

The chain carries TRBV19 and TRBJ1-5, with no clear D. Germline V gives CDR1 LNHDA, CDR2 SQIVND (reference sequence). With 3 bases removed from V and 0 bases from J, the gap between germline ends came to 0 bases. CDR3 length equals 12 residues. In DNA form, the CDR3 reads TGTGCCAGTAGTATTAGCAATCAGCCCCAGCATTTT. Translation gives CASSISNQPQHF.

Comment on this clone: The germline gene is not matched at one end of the junction; a read error may be the cause. The chain combines TRBV6-6 with TRBJ1-5; TRBD1 is a possible D gene (5 bases). Per germline, CDR1 MNHNY and CDR2 SVGAGI (reference sequence). This CDR3 comprises 14 residues. CDR3 in amino acids: CASSYGGSSQPQHF. CDR3 coding DNA: TGTGCCAGCAGTTACGGGGGAAGCAGTCAGCCCCAGCATTTT.

The gene calls are TRBV24-1 and TRBJ1-1; TRBD1 agrees at 8 bases. Germline CDR1 and CDR2: KGHDR and SFDVKD. With V trimmed by 1 base and J by 3 bases, 15 bases remained unmatched. This CDR3 has 19 amino acids. CDR3 bases: TGTGCCACCAGTGATTTCCGGGACAGGATCCTAAAAGGAGACACTGAAGCTTTCTTT. Translating it yields CATSDFRDRILKGDTEAFF.

The V gene is TRBV10-3, the J gene TRBJ1-2, with TRBD1 identical over 10 bases. This CDR3 has 12 amino acids. The germline V gene encodes CDR1 ENHRY and CDR2 SYGVKD. V was clipped by 8 bases and J by 6 bases; unmatched bases: 3. CDR3 loop: CAISGQGNGYTF. The CDR3 DNA sequence: TGTGCCATCTCGGGACAGGGGAATGGCTACACCTTC.

The CDR3 is CASRAPGGAGSSGELFF. The DNA of the CDR3 is TGTGCCAGCAGAGCCCCGGGGGGAGCGGGGAGCTCAGGGGAGCTGTTTTTT. The chain employs TRBV7-2 and TRBJ2-2; 7 bases fit TRBD2. J gave up 8 bases and V 6 bases, and 18 bases lay outside the gene matches. Germline CDR1 SGHTA, CDR2 FQGNSA. The CDR3 totals 17 residues.

The V call is TRBV6-5, the J call TRBJ1-5; no definite D call. There are 15 residues in the CDR3. With 6 bases removed from V and 4 bases from J, the gap between germline ends came to 16 bases. Germline lookup yields CDR1 MNHEY and CDR2 SVGAGI. The CDR3, as DNA: TGTGCCAGCAGGAGGCAGGTTGAGGGTAATCAGCCCCAGCATTTT. It is translated as CASRRQVEGNQPQHF.

The chain combines TRBV7-2 with TRBJ2-3; 7 nucleotides align to TRBD2. This CDR3 is 15 amino acids long. V shed 2 bases, J shed 0 bases, and the junction held 2 bases outside the gene matches. Germline V gene sequence: CDR1 SGHTA, CDR2 FQGNSA. For the CDR3, the DNA is TGTGCCAGCAGCTTAATGGGGGGGAGCACAGATACGCAGTATTTT. It is translated as CASSLMGGSTDTQYF.

The chain combines TRBV4-1 with TRBJ2-6, with D perhaps matching TRBD1 (5 bases). The germline V gene has CDR1 MGHRA and CDR2 YSYEKL. Trimming took 4 bases from V and 2 from J, leaving 9 bases between them. The CDR3 runs to 15 residues. CDR3 region: CASSPLQAGANVLTF. The CDR3 bases are TGCGCCAGCAGCCCCCTACAGGCTGGGGCCAACGTCCTGACTTTC.

The rearrangement joins TRBV7-9 to TRBJ1-3; maybe TRBD1 (5 bases). V was cut by 5 bases and J by 5 bases, with 19 bases left in between. Germline V CDR1 and CDR2: SEHNR, FQNEAQ (reference sequence). This CDR3 has 16 amino acids. In nucleotides, the CDR3 is TGTGCCAGCAGCCCAAGCGGACCGGGACTAAGAAACACCATATATTTT. It codes for CASSPSGPGLRNTIYF.

This sequence joins TRBV19 and TRBJ1-2; a weak D match, TRBD1 (5 bases). This CDR3 is built from 13 residues. Germline V gene sequence: CDR1 LNHDA, CDR2 SQIVND (reference sequence). Trimming shortened V by 7 bases and J by 1 base, and 10 bases separated the two germline ends. In DNA form, the CDR3 reads TGTGCCAGTACCCCCGACAGTAACTATGGCTACACCTTC. This encodes CASTPDSNYGYTF.